These T cell receptor beta chains were read from a single sample in a study of shared clonotypes between healthy human individuals. Profiling relied on immunoSEQ multiplex PCR, and the TCRdb table lists in-frame clones only, not all of them. The data hold about 2 million clones, with about 95% observed a single time. Sequencing was carried out using naive CD8+ T cells sorted from blood. The receptors originated from a man aged 18 to 29 in good health. CDR3s include the opening cysteine and the closing phenylalanine or tryptophan. D genes are given only for firm matches. A row's size may be missing; if present it is once, few, many or a size class.

.,TRBJ2-7,TRBV4-1,.,TGCGCCAGCAGCCAAGCCCTCAGGGTTAACTACGAGCAGTACTTC,CASSQALRVNYEQYF
TRBD2,TRBJ2-7,TRBV6-1,.,TGTGCCAGCAGTGAAGGGTGGGGGGGTACCTACGAGCAGTACTTC,CASSEGWGGTYEQYF
.,TRBJ2-7,TRBV5-1,.,TGCGCCAGCAGCTGGGAGACTAGTAGCCACGAGCAGTACTTC,CASSWETSSHEQYF
.,TRBJ2-1,TRBV7-6,.,TGTGCCAGCAGCTCGGACAGTTACAATGAGCAGTTCTTC,CASSSDSYNEQFF
.,TRBJ2-1,TRBV7-9,once,TGTGCCAGCAGCTTGCCGACCTACAATGAGCAGTTCTTC,CASSLPTYNEQFF
.,TRBJ2-7,TRBV28,.,TGTGCCAGCAGTGGGGCAGGGGCGTCCTACGAGCAGTACTTC,CASSGAGASYEQYF
.,TRBJ2-1,TRBV11-2,.,TGTGCCAGCAGAGGGAACGAGCCCGCACTCTACAATGAGCAGTTCTTC,CASRGNEPALYNEQFF
.,TRBJ1-5,TRBV19,.,TGTGCCAGTAATACGGGTTATAGCAATCAGCCCCAGCATTTT,CASNTGYSNQPQHF
TRBD1,TRBJ2-1,TRBV5-6,.,TGTGCCAGCAGCCACGCGACAGGGGTAGGTGAGCAGTTCTTC,CASSHATGVGEQFF
TRBD2,TRBJ2-1,TRBV7-8,.,TGTGCCAGCAGCCCCTCGACAGCGGGGGGATACAATGAGCAGTTCTTC,CASSPSTAGGYNEQFF
.,TRBJ1-6,TRBV27,.,TGTGCCAGCAGCCCGTTGGGGGGGGCAGGCTATAATTCACCCCTCCACTTT,CASSPLGGAGYNSPLHF
.,TRBJ2-2,TRBV29-1,.,TGCAGCGGGACGGCGTCCGGGGAGCTGTTTTTT,CSGTASGELFF
.,TRBJ2-7,TRBV4-1,.,TGCGCCAGCAGCCCCCTTCAGGCAGCTCAATACGAGCAGTACTTC,CASSPLQAAQYEQYF
.,TRBJ2-7,TRBV7-9,.,TGTGCCAGCAGCCCCGACTACTACGAGCAGTACTTC,CASSPDYYEQYF
.,TRBJ2-7,TRBV12-5,.,TGTGCTAGTGGTTTGGGGACCGGGACACTCTACGAGCAGTACTTC,CASGLGTGTLYEQYF
.,TRBJ2-7,TRBV7-9,.,TGTGCCAGCAGCTTAGGACAGCTTACGTACTTC,CASSLGQLTYF
.,TRBJ2-3,TRBV12-5,.,TGTGCTAGTGGTTCCGGGCTGGGCAGGGTTGAGACAGATACGCAGTATTTT,CASGSGLGRVETDTQYF
.,TRBJ2-7,TRBV5-1,.,TGCGCCAGCAGGAGGGGTTTGGGGCCGTTCCCCTACGAGCAGTACTTC,CASRRGLGPFPYEQYF
.,TRBJ1-2,TRBV27,.,TGTGCCAGCAGTTTAGGGGGGCCCTTTTATGGCTACACCTTC,CASSLGGPFYGYTF
TRBD1,TRBJ2-2,TRBV23-1,.,TGCGCCAGCAGTCAGTTTGACAGGGGGCTTACCGGGGAGCTGTTTTTT,CASSQFDRGLTGELFF
.,TRBJ1-1,TRBV19,few,TGTGCCAGTAATCGGGCCTCGAACACTGAAGCTTTCTTT,CASNRASNTEAFF
.,TRBJ2-7,TRBV4-1,once,TGCGCCAGCAGCCAATCTCGACTGGGGGGAGGATACGAGCAGTACTTC,CASSQSRLGGGYEQYF
.,TRBJ1-5,TRBV7-6,.,TGTGCCAGCAGCTTGGGACACCCCAATCAGCCCCAGCATTTT,CASSLGHPNQPQHF
.,TRBJ2-7,TRBV12-5,.,TGTGCTAGTGGTTTGGGTGACGGGGCTGTCCACGAGCAGTACTTC,CASGLGDGAVHEQYF
.,TRBJ1-6,TRBV19,.,TGTGCCAGTAGTATAGATCGAGAGGGAATCCGTCGCCTCCACTTT,CASSIDREGIRRLHF
.,TRBJ1-1,TRBV6-6,.,TGTGCCAGCAGCTCTTTGGGGGGGAACACTGAAGCTTTCTTT,CASSSLGGNTEAFF
.,TRBJ2-7,TRBV5-1,.,TGCGCCAGCAGCTTGGCCGCGACGGACAGAAGGCTCTACGAGCAGTACTTC,CASSLAATDRRLYEQYF
.,TRBJ2-1,TRBV5-1,.,TGCGCCAGCAGCTTGGGGGCAGGGGCTTACGGTGAGCAGTTCTTC,CASSLGAGAYGEQFF
.,TRBJ2-2,TRBV7-9,.,TGTGCCAGCAGCTTAGGGTCGACCGGGGAGCTGTTTTTT,CASSLGSTGELFF
.,TRBJ2-3,TRBV11-2,.,TGTGCCAGCAGCCCCGCAGTCGGGGATACGCAGTATTTT,CASSPAVGDTQYF
.,TRBJ2-3,TRBV18,.,TGTGCCAGCTCACCACCGCGGATGGGGGTAAGCACAGATACGCAGTATTTT,CASSPPRMGVSTDTQYF
.,TRBJ1-1,TRBV27,.,TGTGCCAGCAGTTTAGTCCGGCAGGGCACTGAAGCTTTCTTT,CASSLVRQGTEAFF
TRBD2,TRBJ2-1,TRBV27,.,TGTGCCAGCAGTTACGGCGGGAGCGGTGAGCAGTTCTTC,CASSYGGSGEQFF
TRBD2,TRBJ2-1,TRBV28,.,TGTGCCAGCAGTTTTAAGCGGGGGGCCTACAATGAGCAGTTCTTC,CASSFKRGAYNEQFF
.,TRBJ2-2,TRBV2,.,TGTGCCAGCAGTGGGGTCGGGGCGAGGAGGGACACCGGGGAGCTGTTTTTT,CASSGVGARRDTGELFF
.,TRBJ1-1,TRBV6-1,once,TGTGCCAGCAGTGAACAGGACCTTCACCCTGAAGCTTTCTTT,CASSEQDLHPEAFF
.,TRBJ2-2,TRBV7-6,.,TGTGCCAGCAGCTTAGCGGGCTACACCGGGGAGCTGTTTTTT,CASSLAGYTGELFF
TRBD2,TRBJ2-7,TRBV29-1,.,TGCAGCGTTGAGGGCCTAGCGGGAGGTGGATACGAGCAGTACTTC,CSVEGLAGGGYEQYF
.,TRBJ1-1,TRBV25-1,.,TGTGCCAGCAGTGAACAGGGAAGAACTGAAGCTTTCTTT,CASSEQGRTEAFF
.,TRBJ2-7,TRBV4-3,.,TGCGCCAGCAGCCAAGACGTATCCTACGAGCAGTACTTC,CASSQDVSYEQYF